This T cell receptor beta chain derives from a study of metastatic and nonmetastatic thyroid tumors. This clone has ten or more counts. Thyroid surgery had not been preceded by any treatment in any patient. As originally analysed: In papillary thyroid cancer, a distant-metastasis classifier was built using CDR3 differences across clinicopathological groups. Using MiXCR, TCRdb re-called clones from the PCR reads. None of the V and J calls come from the authors' own analysis; TCRdb made them. The sample includes more than 20,000 clones, approximately 13% of them seen just once. CDR3 length: 17 residues. The germline CDR1 and CDR2 sequences are LNHDA and SQIVND (reference sequence). The V end was cut by 2 bases, the J end by 0 bases, with 13 bases between.

This TCR came from a female donor with papillary thyroid cancer or a benign thyroid nodule (not recorded which). Some clones in this sample may be carry-over from other donors' samples. The rearrangement uses TRBV19 and TRBJ2-2; either TRBD1 or TRBD2 may fit D (5 bases each). The sample taken for sequencing was blood. The DNA for the CDR3 is TGTGCCAGTAGTATACAAGGGGAGAGAGCGAACACCGGGGAGCTGTTTTTT. It translates to CASSIQGERANTGELFF.